This TCR beta chain derives from a study of blood T cell repertoires in COVID-19. Study in general: T cells, B-cell-depleted T cells, or PBMCs provided the cDNA or gDNA that served as material.

Authors' methods: Reference gene primer amplification gave estimated nucleated cell counts. Profiled with immunoSEQ multiplex PCR; TCRdb holds only in-frame clones, not every one. V, J and clone size were drawn from that table, and D and trimming were deduced from the DNA. The sample shows around 310,000 clones, approximately 92% of them seen only once. Trimming shortened V by 0 bases and J by 10 bases, and 13 bases separated the two germline ends. Germline CDR1 and CDR2: LGHNA and YNFKEQ. The CDR3 has 14 residues. The TCR comes from a woman under 40 with COVID-19, enrolled during active disease. J is TRBJ2-1 and V is TRBV4-2; the D gene is possibly TRBD1 (7 bases). The sequenced sample was peripheral blood. The CDR3 region is CASSQDRAGGEQFF. CDR3 DNA: TGTGCCAGCAGCCAAGATAGGGCAGGGGGGGAGCAGTTCTTC.